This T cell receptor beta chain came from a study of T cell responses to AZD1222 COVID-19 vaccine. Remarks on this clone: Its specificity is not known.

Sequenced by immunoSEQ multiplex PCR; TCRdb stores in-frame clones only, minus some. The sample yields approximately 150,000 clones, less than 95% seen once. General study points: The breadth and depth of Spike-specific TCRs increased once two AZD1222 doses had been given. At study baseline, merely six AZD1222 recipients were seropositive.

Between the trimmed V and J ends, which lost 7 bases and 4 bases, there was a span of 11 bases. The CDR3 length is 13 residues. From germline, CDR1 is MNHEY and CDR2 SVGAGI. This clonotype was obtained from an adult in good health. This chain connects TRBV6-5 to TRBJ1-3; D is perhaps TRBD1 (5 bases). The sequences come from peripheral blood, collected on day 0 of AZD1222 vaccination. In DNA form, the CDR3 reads TGTGCCAGCACCCGGGACTTCGGAAACACCATATATTTT. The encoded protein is CASTRDFGNTIYF.